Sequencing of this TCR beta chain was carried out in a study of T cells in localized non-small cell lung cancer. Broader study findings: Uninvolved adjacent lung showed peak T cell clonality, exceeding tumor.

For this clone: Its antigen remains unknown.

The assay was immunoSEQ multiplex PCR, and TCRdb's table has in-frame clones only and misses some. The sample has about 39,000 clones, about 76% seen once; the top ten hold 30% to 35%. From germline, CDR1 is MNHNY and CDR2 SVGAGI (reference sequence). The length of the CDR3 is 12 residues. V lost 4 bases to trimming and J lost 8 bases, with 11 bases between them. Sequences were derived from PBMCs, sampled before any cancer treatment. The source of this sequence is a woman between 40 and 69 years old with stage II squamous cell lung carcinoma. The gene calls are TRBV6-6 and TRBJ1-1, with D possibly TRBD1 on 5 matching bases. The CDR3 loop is CASSSRGPEAFF. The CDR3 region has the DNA TGTGCCAGCAGTTCGCGGGGCCCCGAAGCTTTCTTT.